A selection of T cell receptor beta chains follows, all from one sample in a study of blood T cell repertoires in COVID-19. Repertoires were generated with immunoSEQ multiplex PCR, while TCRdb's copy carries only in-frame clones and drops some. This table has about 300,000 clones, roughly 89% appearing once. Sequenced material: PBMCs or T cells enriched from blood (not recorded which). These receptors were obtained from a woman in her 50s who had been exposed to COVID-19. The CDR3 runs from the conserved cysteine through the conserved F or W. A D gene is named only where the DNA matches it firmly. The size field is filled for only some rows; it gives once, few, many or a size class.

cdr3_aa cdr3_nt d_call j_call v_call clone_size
CASSERGRSETQYF TGTGCCAGCAGTGAACGGGGGAGGAGTGAGACCCAGTACTTC - TRBJ2-5 TRBV6-1 -
CASSLEAGGQHEQFF TGCGCCAGCAGCTTGGAGGCGGGGGGGCAACATGAGCAGTTCTTC TRBD2 TRBJ2-1 TRBV5-1 -
CASSSPGRKNTEAFF TGTGCCAGCAGCTCGCCGGGTAGGAAGAACACTGAAGCTTTCTTT - TRBJ1-1 TRBV5-5 -
CASSQVGGSYNEQFF TGTGCCAGCAGCCAAGTAGGCGGGTCCTACAATGAGCAGTTCTTC - TRBJ2-1 TRBV14 -
CASTLVLAGGYEQFF TGCGCCAGCACTCTAGTCCTAGCGGGAGGGTATGAGCAGTTCTTC TRBD2 TRBJ2-1 TRBV5-1 -
CASSEDRVGRQPQHF TGTGCCAGCAGCGAGGACAGGGTCGGCAGGCAGCCCCAGCATTTT TRBD1 TRBJ1-5 TRBV6-5 -
CASSRTAEAFF TGTGCCAGTAGCCGGACAGCTGAAGCTTTCTTT - TRBJ1-1 TRBV19 -
CASSLQGKLDEQFF TGCGCCAGCAGCTTGCAGGGGAAATTGGATGAGCAGTTCTTC - TRBJ2-1 TRBV5-1 -
CATSDVQGNEQFF TGTGCCACCAGTGACGTACAGGGTAATGAGCAGTTCTTC - TRBJ2-1 TRBV24-1 once
CASSRGNRQGTPRQFF TGTGCCAGCAGCCGAGGAAACCGACAGGGGACCCCGCGGCAGTTCTTC TRBD1 TRBJ2-1 TRBV28 few
CASSRTDRAGNTIYF TGTGCCAGCAGCCGTACGGACAGGGCTGGAAACACCATATATTTT TRBD1 TRBJ1-3 TRBV7-2 -
CASSPSGGRTDTQYF TGTGCCAGCTCACCCAGCGGGGGGCGCACAGATACGCAGTATTTT TRBD2 TRBJ2-3 TRBV18 -
CASSLSGGNQPQHF TGTGCCAGCAGTCTATCGGGGGGCAATCAGCCCCAGCATTTT - TRBJ1-5 TRBV16 -
CASSSYRPPNGPQHF TGTGCCAGCAGCTCGTACAGGCCTCCCAACGGGCCCCAGCATTTT - TRBJ1-5 TRBV13 -
CASSLRPGLTYEQYF TGTGCCAGCAGTTTAAGACCAGGCCTTACCTACGAGCAGTACTTC - TRBJ2-7 TRBV28 -
CASSYPTGNSPLHF TGTGCCAGCAGTTACCCGACAGGAAATTCACCCCTCCACTTT - TRBJ1-6 TRBV28 -
CASSPGTGNYGYTF TGTGCCAGTAGTCCGGGGACAGGGAACTATGGCTACACCTTC TRBD1 TRBJ1-2 TRBV19 -
CASSTRQGPNSNTEAFF TGCGCCAGCAGCACCAGACAGGGGCCAAACTCGAACACTGAAGCTTTCTTT TRBD1 TRBJ1-1 TRBV4-1 -
CASSPAGGSRDEQFF TGTGCCAGCTCACCAGCGGGGGGGAGTAGGGATGAGCAGTTCTTC TRBD2 TRBJ2-1 TRBV18 -
CASSPGLAGGYEQYF TGTGCCAGCAGCCCTGGACTAGCGGGGGGCTACGAGCAGTACTTC TRBD2 TRBJ2-7 TRBV3-1/TRBV3-2 -
CASSPLSGGRFF TGTGCCAGCTCACCATTGAGCGGGGGTCGGTTCTTC TRBD2 TRBJ2-1 TRBV18 -
CASSMDGDSNQPQHF TGCGCCAGCAGCATGGACGGAGATAGCAATCAGCCCCAGCATTTT - TRBJ1-5 TRBV5-1 -
CASSLRGQAYGYTF TGTGCCAGCAGCTTGAGGGGACAGGCCTATGGCTACACCTTC TRBD1 TRBJ1-2 TRBV5-4 -
CASSPNSDRAIGYGYTF TGTGCCAGCAGCCCCAACTCAGACAGGGCAATAGGCTATGGCTACACCTTC TRBD1 TRBJ1-2 TRBV28 few
CASSLGLKTQYF TGTGCCAGCAGTTTAGGACTGAAAACGCAGTATTTT - TRBJ2-3 TRBV28 -
CASSGVGGLRQFF TGTGCCAGCAGCGGAGTCGGGGGGCTTCGGCAGTTCTTC - TRBJ2-1 TRBV12-3/TRBV12-4 -
CASSLISPGDFYPSYNSPLHF TGTGCCAGCAGCTTGATATCTCCCGGGGATTTCTACCCCTCCTATAATTCACCCCTCCACTTT - TRBJ1-6 TRBV7-4 -
CASSPRQGSGSYEQYF TGTGCCAGCAGTCCGCGACAGGGTTCGGGCTCCTACGAGCAGTACTTC TRBD1 TRBJ2-7 TRBV6-2/TRBV6-3 -
CASSWGLGGIDTQYF TGTGCCAGCAGCTGGGGGTTGGGAGGGATTGATACGCAGTATTTT TRBD2 TRBJ2-3 TRBV5-4 -
CASSVGSYSNQPQHF TGTGCCAGCAGCGTAGGCAGTTACAGCAATCAGCCCCAGCATTTT - TRBJ1-5 TRBV9 -
CASSPHQANEQYF TGTGCCAGCAGCCCCCACCAGGCTAACGAGCAGTACTTC - TRBJ2-7 TRBV5-6 -
CAISDSFSGNTIYF TGTGCCATCAGTGACAGTTTCTCTGGAAACACCATATATTTT - TRBJ1-3 TRBV10-3 few